This TCR beta chain was sequenced for a study of regulatory T cells in long-lasting Graves disease. Broader study findings: Persistent disease favored TRBV28, TRBJ1-2 and TRBJ2-5. Persistent-disease Graves' patients showed less TCR diversity than new cases.

The sample's time point: newly diagnosed GD, antithyroid drugs for less than 3 months. Following extraction of RNA from PBMCs, that RNA was used to make the TCR library. This clonotype turned up a few times. Its antigen remains unknown. Arm-PCR with iRepertoire HTBI primers amplified the CDR3 regions for these TCR beta libraries. One entry per CDR3 protein results from TCRdb running MiXCR on the multiplex PCR reads. The sample holds about 370,000 distinct CDR3 sequences, around 16% seen once. Germline V gives CDR1 LNHDA, CDR2 SQIVND (reference sequence). The V gene end was trimmed by 3 bases and the J gene end by 4 bases; junction bases not matched to a gene: 9. The CDR3 spans 16 residues.

Sequencing used peripheral blood mononuclear cells (PBMCs), obtained at new diagnosis, from a patient treated with antithyroid drugs. The rearrangement links TRBV19 to TRBJ2-3, with 8 nucleotides matching TRBD2. This clonotype was obtained from a female donor with Graves disease. CDR3 amino acids: CASSIPRGDGADTQYF. Written as DNA, the CDR3 is TGTGCCAGTAGTATCCCGCGGGGGGACGGCGCAGATACGCAGTATTTT.